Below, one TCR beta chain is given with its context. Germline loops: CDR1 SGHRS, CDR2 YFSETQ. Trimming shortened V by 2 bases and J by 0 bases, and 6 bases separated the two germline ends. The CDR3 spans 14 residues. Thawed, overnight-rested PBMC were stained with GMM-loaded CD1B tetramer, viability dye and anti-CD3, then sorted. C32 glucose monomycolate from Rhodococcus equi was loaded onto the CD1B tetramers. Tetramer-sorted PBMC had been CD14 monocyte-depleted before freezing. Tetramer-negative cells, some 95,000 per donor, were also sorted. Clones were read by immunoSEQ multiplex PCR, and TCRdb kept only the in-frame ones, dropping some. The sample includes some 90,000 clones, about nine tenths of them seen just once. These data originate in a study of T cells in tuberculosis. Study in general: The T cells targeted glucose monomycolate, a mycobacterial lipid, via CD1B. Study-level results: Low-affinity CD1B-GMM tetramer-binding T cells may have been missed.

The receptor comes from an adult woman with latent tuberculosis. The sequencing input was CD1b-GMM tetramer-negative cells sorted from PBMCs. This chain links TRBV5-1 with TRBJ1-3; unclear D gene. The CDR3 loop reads CASSLEGSGNTIYF. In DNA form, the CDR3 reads TGCGCCAGCAGCTTAGAGGGCTCTGGAAACACCATATATTTT.